The rows below give T cell receptor beta chains drawn from one sample of a study of spatial heterogeneity in lung cancer. TCRdb called the 5' RACE reads again in MiXCR, with one record for every CDR3 protein. The table lists tens of thousands of distinct CDR3 sequences, roughly 5.5% of them singletons. The sample consisted of PBMCs, taken at surgery. These receptors originate from a female donor with early-stage non-small cell lung cancer. Both conserved end residues are part of each CDR3. D genes are given only for firm matches. Size tells how often a clone was seen (once, few, many) or the class of an expanded clone, and some rows leave it out.

clone_size | d_call | j_call | v_call | cdr3_nt | cdr3_aa
few | TRBD2 | TRBJ2-3 | TRBV7-6 | TGTGCCAGCAGCTTGCGGGGGAACGCAGATACGCAGTATTTT | CASSLRGNADTQYF
many | TRBD1 | TRBJ2-7 | TRBV5-1 | TGCGCCAGCAGCCCTGGGACAGGAACCGAGCAGTACTTC | CASSPGTGTEQYF
many | TRBD1 | TRBJ2-6 | TRBV10-3 | TGTGCCATCAGTGGCGGGACAGGGCACTCTGGGGCCAACGTCCTGACTTTC | CAISGGTGHSGANVLTF
many | TRBD1 | TRBJ2-1 | TRBV5-1 | TGCGCCAGCAGCTTGGCCGCCGGGACAGCCTACAATGAGCAGTTCTTC | CASSLAAGTAYNEQFF
few | TRBD1 | TRBJ2-3 | TRBV4-3 | TGCGCCAGCAGCCGAGGGACAGGGCTTACAGATACGCAGTATTTT | CASSRGTGLTDTQYF
many | . | TRBJ2-5 | TRBV20-1 | TGCAGTGCTAGTCCTGGAGACACGGGCAAAAAGACCCAGTACTTC | CSASPGDTGKKTQYF
many | . | TRBJ2-7 | TRBV6-6 | TGTGCCAGCAGTTACTCAGGGAAGGGCGAGCAGTACTTC | CASSYSGKGEQYF
medium-sized | . | TRBJ1-1 | TRBV20-1 | TGCAGTGCTAGAGCCCAAGGGGGGACTGAAGCTTTCTTT | CSARAQGGTEAFF
few | . | TRBJ1-1 | TRBV18 | TGTGCCAGCTCACCAGACGACAGGGAAGCTTTCTTT | CASSPDDREAFF
many | TRBD1 | TRBJ1-1 | TRBV27 | TGTGCCAGCAGTTTAGGCCTTAGAAGGGGGCGGGTCGCTGAAGCTTTCTTT | CASSLGLRRGRVAEAFF
. | . | TRBJ2-3 | TRBV7-3 | TGTGTCAGCAGCTTACTCACTATGACCACAGATACGCAGTATTTT | CVSSLLTMTTDTQYF
many | . | TRBJ1-2 | TRBV7-2 | TGTGCCAGCGAGCAAATAGGGGGACTGATAAACTATGGCTACACCTTC | CASEQIGGLINYGYTF
many | . | TRBJ2-7 | TRBV20-1 | TGCAGTGCTAGAGAAGGGGCTCGGGAGCAGTACTTC | CSAREGAREQYF
many | . | TRBJ2-7 | TRBV7-2 | TGTGCCAGCAGCCCGGGTTTGGGCGAGCAGTACTTC | CASSPGLGEQYF
many | . | TRBJ2-2 | TRBV4-3 | TGCGCCAGCAGCCGAAGGGGGGGCCGGGACACCGGGGAGCTGTTTTTT | CASSRRGGRDTGELFF
few | TRBD1 | TRBJ2-7 | TRBV12-3/TRBV12-4 | TGTGCCAGCAGTCGGGACAGGGTCCCATACGAGCAGTACTTC | CASSRDRVPYEQYF
many | TRBD1 | TRBJ2-7 | TRBV27 | TGTGCCAGCAGTCCAAGGGGGACAGAAGGTTACGAGCAGTACTTC | CASSPRGTEGYEQYF
many | . | TRBJ2-5 | TRBV4-3 | TGCGCCAGCAGCCAAGCTTGGGGAAACCAAGAGACCCAGTACTTC | CASSQAWGNQETQYF
few | . | TRBJ1-2 | TRBV2 | TGTGCCAGCATCCAGGGCGGAGACTATGGCTACACCTTC | CASIQGGDYGYTF
many | TRBD1 | TRBJ2-7 | TRBV7-2 | TGTGCCAGCAGCACAAACAGGGGCTACGAGCAGTACTTC | CASSTNRGYEQYF
many | TRBD1 | TRBJ2-7 | TRBV4-3 | TGCGCCAGCAGCCAAGCCCTCGGGGGACAGGGCTTTTACGAGCAGTACTTC | CASSQALGGQGFYEQYF
many | . | TRBJ2-1 | TRBV27 | TGTGCCAGCAGTTTATTGGGGCCAGGCCTTTTCTACAATGACAATGAGCAGTTCTTC | CASSLLGPGLFYNDNEQFF
many | . | TRBJ2-3 | TRBV19 | TGTGCCAGTAGTATTGACAGTCGCGCCGGGGATACGCAGTATTTT | CASSIDSRAGDTQYF
many | TRBD1 | TRBJ2-5 | TRBV3-1 | TGTGCCAGCAGCCAGATCCGACAGGGGGAAGAGACCCAGTACTTC | CASSQIRQGEETQYF
many | . | TRBJ1-6 | TRBV10-3 | TGTGCCATCAGTGGAAAGGGACTCGAAAATTCACCCCTCCACTTT | CAISGKGLENSPLHF
medium-sized | TRBD1 | TRBJ2-7 | TRBV7-9 | TGTGCCAGCAGCTCCCGGGACAGGGGGGACTACGAGCAGTACTTC | CASSSRDRGDYEQYF
many | . | TRBJ2-7 | TRBV6-2/TRBV6-3 | TGTGCCAGCAGTTACACGACCTCCTACGAGCAGTACTTC | CASSYTTSYEQYF
many | . | TRBJ2-3 | TRBV27 | TGTGCCAGCAGGCCTAAATTAATCCAAAACAGGAGGGGCACAGATACGCAGTATTTT | CASRPKLIQNRRGTDTQYF